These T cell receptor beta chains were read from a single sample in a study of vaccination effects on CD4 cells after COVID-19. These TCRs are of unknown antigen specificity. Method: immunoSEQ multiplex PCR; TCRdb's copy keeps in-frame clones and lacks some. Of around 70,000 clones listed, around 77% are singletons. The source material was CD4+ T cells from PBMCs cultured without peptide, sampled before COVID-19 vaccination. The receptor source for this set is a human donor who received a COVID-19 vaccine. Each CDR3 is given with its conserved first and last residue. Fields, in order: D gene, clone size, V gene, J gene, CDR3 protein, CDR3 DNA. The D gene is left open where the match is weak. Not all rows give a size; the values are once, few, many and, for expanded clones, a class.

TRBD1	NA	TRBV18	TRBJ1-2	CASSPTTGGDGYTF	TGTGCCAGCTCACCGACGACAGGGGGCGATGGCTACACCTTC
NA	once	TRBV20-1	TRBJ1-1	CSARSPPAAFF	TGCAGTGCTAGAAGCCCACCAGCAGCTTTCTTT
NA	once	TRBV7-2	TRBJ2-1	CASSSLPLDNEQFF	TGTGCCAGCAGCTCCCTACCTTTGGACAATGAGCAGTTCTTC
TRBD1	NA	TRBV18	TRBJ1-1	CASSPRQGLTEAFF	TGTGCCAGCTCACCTAGACAGGGGCTCACTGAAGCTTTCTTT
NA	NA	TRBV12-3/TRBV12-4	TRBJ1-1	CASSRSENTEAFF	TGTGCCAGCAGTAGGAGTGAGAACACTGAAGCTTTCTTT
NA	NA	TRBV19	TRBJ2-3	CASSASGVTDTQYF	TGTGCCAGTAGTGCATCAGGGGTCACAGATACGCAGTATTTT
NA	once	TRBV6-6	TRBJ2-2	CASSHQEGAGELFF	TGTGCCAGCAGTCACCAGGAGGGAGCCGGGGAGCTGTTTTTT
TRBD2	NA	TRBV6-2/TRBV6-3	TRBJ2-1	CASSLSGETYNEQFF	TGTGCCAGCAGTTTGAGCGGGGAAACCTACAATGAGCAGTTCTTC
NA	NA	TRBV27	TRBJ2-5	CASSLGRNQETQYF	TGTGCCAGCAGTTTAGGACGAAACCAAGAGACCCAGTACTTC
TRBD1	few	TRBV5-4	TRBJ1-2	CASSPGGQGFSYGYTF	TGTGCCAGCAGCCCGGGAGGACAGGGCTTTTCCTATGGCTACACCTTC
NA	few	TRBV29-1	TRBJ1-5	CSVEATQGQPQHF	TGCAGCGTTGAAGCGACCCAGGGCCAGCCCCAGCATTTT
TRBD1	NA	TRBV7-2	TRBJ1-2	CASSKQQGSNYGYTF	TGTGCCAGCAGCAAGCAACAGGGGTCTAACTATGGCTACACCTTC
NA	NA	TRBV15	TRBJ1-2	CATSRDRGTPYGYTF	TGTGCCACCAGCAGAGATCGGGGGACACCCTATGGCTACACCTTC
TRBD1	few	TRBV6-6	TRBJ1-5	CASSPERDRIRGRDNQPQHF	TGTGCCAGCAGCCCCGAGAGGGACAGAATTCGGGGCCGGGACAATCAGCCCCAGCATTTT
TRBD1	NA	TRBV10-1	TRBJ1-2	CASCDIYETGTNYGYTF	TGCGCCAGCTGCGACATATATGAGACAGGGACCAACTATGGCTACACCTTC
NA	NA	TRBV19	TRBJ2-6	CASSTSRTSGANVLTF	TGTGCCAGTAGTACCTCTAGGACCTCTGGGGCCAACGTCCTGACTTTC
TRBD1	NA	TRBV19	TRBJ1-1	CASSGPGQVNTEAFF	TGTGCCAGTAGTGGACCGGGACAGGTCAACACTGAAGCTTTCTTT
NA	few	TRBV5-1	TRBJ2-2	CASSRTSTTGELFF	TGCGCCAGCAGCCGCACTAGCACCACCGGGGAGCTGTTTTTT
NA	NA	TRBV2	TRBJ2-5	CASREGEETQYF	TGTGCCAGCAGAGAGGGGGAAGAGACCCAGTACTTC
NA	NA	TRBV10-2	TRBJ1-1	CASRPTGPNTEAFF	TGCGCCAGCAGGCCCACAGGGCCGAACACTGAAGCTTTCTTT
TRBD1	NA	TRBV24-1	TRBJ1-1	CATSDGQGRTEAFF	TGTGCCACCAGTGATGGACAGGGACGGACTGAAGCTTTCTTT
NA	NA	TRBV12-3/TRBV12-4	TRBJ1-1	CASSLAVNTEAFF	TGTGCCAGCAGTTTAGCCGTAAACACTGAAGCTTTCTTT
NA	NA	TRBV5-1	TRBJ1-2	CASSLGSGGMYGYTF	TGCGCCAGCAGCTTGGGTAGCGGGGGGATGTATGGCTACACCTTC
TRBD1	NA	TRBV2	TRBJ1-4	CASRTDRVGDEKLFF	TGTGCCAGCAGAACCGACAGGGTGGGGGATGAAAAACTGTTTTTT
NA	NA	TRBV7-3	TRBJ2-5	CASSSVGGPRETQYF	TGTGCCAGCAGCTCCGTCGGGGGCCCGAGGGAGACCCAGTACTTC
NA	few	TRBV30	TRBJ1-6	CAWGGVNSPLHF	TGTGCCTGGGGGGGCGTAAATTCACCCCTCCACTTT
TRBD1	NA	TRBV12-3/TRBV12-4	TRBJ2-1	CASSKTGGNEQFF	TGTGCCAGCAGTAAGACAGGGGGGAATGAGCAGTTCTTC
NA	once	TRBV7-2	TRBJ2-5	CASSLVLGGETQYF	TGTGCCAGCAGCTTAGTATTAGGGGGAGAGACCCAGTACTTC
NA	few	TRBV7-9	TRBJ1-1	CASSWIRTVTNTEAFF	TGTGCCAGCAGCTGGATTCGGACGGTGACGAACACTGAAGCTTTCTTT
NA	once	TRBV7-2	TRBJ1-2	CASSLMGGGYGYTF	TGTGCCAGCAGCTTAATGGGGGGTGGTTATGGCTACACCTTC
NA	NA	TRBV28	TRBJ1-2	CASSPRDYGYTF	TGTGCCAGCAGTCCCCGGGACTATGGCTACACCTTC
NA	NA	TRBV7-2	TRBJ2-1	CASSLGPTTYNEQFF	TGTGCCAGCAGCTTAGGACCGACTACCTACAATGAGCAGTTCTTC
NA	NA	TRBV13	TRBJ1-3	CASSRYNWDLSGNTIYF	TGTGCCAGCAGCCGATATAATTGGGACCTCTCTGGAAACACCATATATTTT
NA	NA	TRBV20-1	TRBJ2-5	CSASLSAETQYF	TGCAGTGCTAGTTTATCCGCCGAGACCCAGTACTTC
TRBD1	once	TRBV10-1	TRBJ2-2	CASNHRGVTGELFF	TGCGCCAGCAACCACAGGGGGGTCACCGGGGAGCTGTTTTTT
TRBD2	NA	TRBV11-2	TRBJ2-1	CASSRSGGLYEQFF	TGTGCCAGTTCGAGGAGCGGGGGCCTCTATGAGCAGTTCTTC
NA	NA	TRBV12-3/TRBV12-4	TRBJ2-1	CASSLTRVGQFF	TGTGCCAGCAGTTTGACGCGCGTAGGGCAGTTCTTC
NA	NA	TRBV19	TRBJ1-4	CASSRDPLNEKLFF	TGTGCCAGTAGTAGAGACCCGCTCAATGAAAAACTGTTTTTT
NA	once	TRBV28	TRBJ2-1	CASSPLGGPINEQFF	TGTGCCAGCAGTCCCCTCGGGGGGCCTATCAATGAGCAGTTCTTC
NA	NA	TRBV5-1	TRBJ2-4	CASSPRTDKNIQYF	TGCGCCAGCAGCCCCCGAACAGACAAAAACATTCAGTACTTC
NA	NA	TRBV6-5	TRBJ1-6	CASSRQGSSPLHF	TGTGCCAGCAGTCGGCAGGGGAGTTCACCCCTCCACTTT
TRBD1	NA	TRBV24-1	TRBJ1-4	CATSDPGQDNEKLFF	TGTGCCACCAGTGATCCGGGACAGGATAATGAAAAACTGTTTTTT
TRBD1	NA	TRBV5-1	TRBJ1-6	CASSPGQGNSPLHF	TGCGCCAGCAGCCCGGGACAGGGGAATTCACCCCTCCACTTT
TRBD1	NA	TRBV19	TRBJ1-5	CASSIQGAGQPQHF	TGTGCCAGTAGTATACAGGGGGCCGGTCAGCCCCAGCATTTT
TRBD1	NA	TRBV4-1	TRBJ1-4	CASSSQGASRTNEKLFF	TGCGCCAGCAGCTCACAGGGGGCTAGTAGAACTAATGAAAAACTGTTTTTT
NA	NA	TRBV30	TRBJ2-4	CAWRAGHSLAKNIQYF	TGTGCCTGGAGGGCAGGACACTCCCTAGCCAAAAACATTCAGTACTTC
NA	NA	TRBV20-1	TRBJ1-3	CSASEDTRGSSGNTIYF	TGCAGTGCTAGTGAAGATACGAGGGGGAGCTCTGGAAACACCATATATTTT
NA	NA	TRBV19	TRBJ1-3	CASSRYQSSGNTIYF	TGTGCCAGTAGCCGATATCAGTCGAGTGGAAACACCATATATTTT
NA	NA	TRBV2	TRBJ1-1	CASTGNTEAFF	TGTGCCAGCACAGGGAACACTGAAGCTTTCTTT
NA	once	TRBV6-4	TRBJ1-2	CASRQYFQGSYGYTF	TGTGCCAGCAGACAATACTTTCAGGGAAGCTATGGCTACACCTTC
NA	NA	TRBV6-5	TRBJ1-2	CASSRDAGYTF	TGTGCCAGCAGTCGGGACGCCGGCTACACCTTC
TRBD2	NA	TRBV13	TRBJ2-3	CASSARTSSDTQYF	TGTGCCAGCAGCGCAAGGACTAGCTCGGATACGCAGTATTTT
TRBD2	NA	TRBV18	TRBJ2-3	CASSPQSGGYTDTQYF	TGTGCCAGCTCACCTCAGAGCGGGGGGTACACAGATACGCAGTATTTT
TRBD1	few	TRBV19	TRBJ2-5	CASSRTGQETQYF	TGTGCCAGTAGTCGGACAGGGCAAGAGACCCAGTACTTC
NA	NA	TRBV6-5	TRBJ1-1	CASSYLDSSATEAFF	TGTGCCAGCAGTTATTTGGACAGTTCGGCCACTGAAGCTTTCTTT
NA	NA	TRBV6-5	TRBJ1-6	CASSYEGLVDSPLHF	TGTGCCAGCAGTTACGAGGGGTTAGTTGATTCACCCCTCCACTTT
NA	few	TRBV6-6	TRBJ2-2	CASSFNRNTGELFF	TGTGCCAGCAGTTTCAACAGGAACACCGGGGAGCTGTTTTTT
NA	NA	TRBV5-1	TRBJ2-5	CASSLGPGGAQETQYF	TGCGCCAGCAGCTTGGGTCCCGGCGGGGCCCAAGAGACCCAGTACTTC
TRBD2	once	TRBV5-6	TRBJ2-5	CASSLERGGRETQYF	TGTGCCAGCAGCTTGGAGCGGGGGGGCCGGGAGACCCAGTACTTC